This TCR beta chain is from a study of yellow fever vaccine responses in identical twins. One entry per CDR3 protein, called by TCRdb with MiXCR from the RT-PCR reads. The data hold about 2,400 distinct CDR3 sequences, with approximately 80% observed a single time. This clonotype was found a few times. No antigen is known for it. Whole-study results and caveats: A vaccine T cell response that seemed partly convergent and partly personalized was reported in twins.

The sequence was obtained from a female donor who received the yellow fever vaccine. Material: T cells from blood (PBMCs), unsorted or a sorted subset (not recorded which), obtained before or after yellow fever vaccination (not recorded which).

The CDR3 DNA is TGTGCCAGCAGCTTCGGCAGGGGTGTGAAGACCCAGTACTTC. Residues: CASSFGRGVKTQYF. This chain uses TRBV5-4 with TRBJ2-5, with D possibly being TRBD1 (6 bases). The germline V gene encodes CDR1 SGHNT and CDR2 YYREEE (reference sequence). V was shortened by 2 bases and J by 6 bases, with 14 bases between the two germline ends. There are 14 residues in the CDR3. Full variable domain (missing parts from reference TRBV5-4 and TRBJ2-5): ETGVTQSPTHLIKTRGQQVTLRCSSQSGHNTVSWYQQALGQGPQFIFQYYREEENGRGNFPPRFSGLQFPNYSSELNVNALELDDSALYLCASSFGRGVKTQYFGPGTRLLVL.